These 11 T cell receptor beta chains were all obtained from the same sample, sequenced in a study of cytomegalovirus exposure and HLA in healthy donors. The table came from immunoSEQ multiplex PCR; TCRdb's copy has only in-frame clones and leaves some out. The sample contains some 170,000 clones, about 96% of which appear only once. The specimen was PBMCs. The receptors stem from a woman under 30 in good health and CMV-seronegative.

The rearrangement joins TRBV7-9 to TRBJ2-6; D possibly corresponds to TRBD2 (6 bases). V dropped 0 bases and J dropped 2 bases, with 8 bases sitting between them. From germline, CDR1 is SEHNR and CDR2 FQNEAQ (reference sequence). The CDR3 has 16 amino acids. For the CDR3, the DNA is TGTGCCAGCAGCTTAGCTACGGGGGCTGGGGCCAACGTCCTGACTTTC. It specifies CASSLATGAGANVLTF.

This sequence joins TRBV9 and TRBJ2-2; unclear D gene. Trimming took off 0 bases at V and 0 bases at J, with 9 bases between the two ends. The CDR3 is made up of 16 amino acids. The germline V gene has CDR1 SGDLS and CDR2 YYNGEE. CDR3 DNA sequence: TGTGCCAGCAGCGTAGTGTCCGTGTCGAACACCGGGGAGCTGTTTTTT. It specifies CASSVVSVSNTGELFF.

The chain couples TRBV6-6 to TRBJ2-5, with TRBD2 as a possible D gene (5 bases). CDR1 is MNHNY and CDR2 is SVGAGI in the germline V gene (reference sequence). The CDR3 runs to 14 residues. V was clipped by 2 bases and J by 3 bases, with 10 bases between them. This CDR3 reads CASSYGGLEETQYF. The CDR3 DNA follows: TGTGCCAGCAGTTACGGCGGGCTGGAAGAGACCCAGTACTTC.

The chain has TRBV4-1 and TRBJ2-3; 8 bases line up with TRBD1. V lost 2 bases, J lost 2 bases, and 3 bases stayed unmatched. The CDR3 has 15 amino acids. The germline V gene has CDR1 MGHRA and CDR2 YSYEKL. CDR3 bases: TGCGCCAGCAGCCAATGGGACAGGACCACAGATACGCAGTATTTT. Translated: CASSQWDRTTDTQYF.

The chain combines TRBV18 with TRBJ2-2; 8 nucleotides align to TRBD2. Germline trimming cut 2 bases from V and 4 bases from J; bases unmatched to any gene: 3. This CDR3 is built from 15 residues. CDR1 and CDR2 from the germline V gene are KGHSH and LQKENI. The CDR3 region has the DNA TGTGCCAGCTCACCAACCGGGACTAGCACCGGGGAGCTGTTTTTT. Translating gives CASSPTGTSTGELFF. The full variable domain, its missing parts supplied by reference TRBV18 and TRBJ2-2, is NAGVMQNPRHLVRRRGQEARLRCSPMKGHSHVYWYRQLPEEGLKFMVYLQKENIIDESGMPKERFSAEFPKEGPSILRIQQVVRGDSAAYFCASSPTGTSTGELFFGEGSRLTVL.

This rearrangement joins TRBV4-2 to TRBJ2-3; D may be TRBD1 (6 bases). The V gene lost 4 bases and the J gene lost 4 bases, with 18 bases spanning the gap. Looked up from germline, CDR1 is LGHNA and CDR2 is YNFKEQ. The CDR3 contains 16 residues. CDR3 region: CASSRDWGLAADTQYF. Written as DNA, the CDR3 is TGTGCCAGCAGCCGGGATTGGGGGCTAGCTGCAGATACGCAGTATTTT.

V usage is TRBV5-4 and J usage is TRBJ1-6; 7 bases align to TRBD1. The CDR3 is made up of 15 amino acids. V gave up 0 bases and J gave up 5 bases; unmatched junction bases: 2. The V gene's germline CDR1 is SGHNT and CDR2 YYREEE (reference sequence). The CDR3 here is CASSLGGGDNSPLHF. The CDR3 DNA reads as TGTGCCAGCAGCTTGGGAGGGGGCGATAATTCACCCCTCCACTTT.

This rearrangement joins TRBV27 to TRBJ2-1, with D perhaps matching TRBD2 (5 bases). The germline V and J ends were trimmed by 4 bases and 4 bases, with 8 bases remaining between them. In germline, CDR1 is MNHEY, CDR2 SMNVEV (reference sequence). The length of the CDR3 is 13 residues. The CDR3 reads CASSSPGYNEQFF. In DNA, the CDR3 is TGTGCCAGCAGTTCCCCGGGGTACAATGAGCAGTTCTTC.

The chain carries TRBV27 and TRBJ1-2; TRBD1 matches at 9 bases. Losses at the gene ends were 5 bases for V and 8 bases for J; bases not matched to a gene: 21. The CDR3 runs 18 residues. In germline, CDR1 is MNHEY, CDR2 SMNVEV (reference sequence). CDR3 in amino acids: CASSPFRDRVLALRGYTF. CDR3 in DNA: TGTGCCAGCAGTCCCTTCCGGGACAGGGTGTTGGCGTTGCGAGGCTACACCTTC.

This clone was counted between two and nine times. The genes are TRBV27 and TRBJ2-7; 11 bases are shared with TRBD2. The CDR3 length is 13 residues. The ends lost 8 bases at V and 9 bases at J; junction bases unmatched: 9. CDR1 and CDR2 from the germline V gene are MNHEY and SMNVEV (reference sequence). The CDR3 here is CASGSGTSGGQYF. CDR3 nucleotide sequence: TGTGCCAGCGGATCCGGGACTAGCGGTGGGCAGTACTTC.

This clone is a singleton in its sample. The chain has TRBV5-1 and TRBJ2-3, with a weak D call TRBD2 (6 bases). V was clipped by 4 bases and J by 3 bases, with 18 bases between them. This CDR3 is built from 16 residues. Germline CDR1 SGHRS, CDR2 YFSETQ. CDR3 in amino acids: CASSQGLSLSTDTQYF. CDR3 coding DNA: TGCGCCAGCAGCCAGGGACTCTCACTCAGTACAGATACGCAGTATTTT.